These T cell receptor beta chains were read from a single sample in a study of cytomegalovirus exposure and HLA in healthy donors. The data were produced by immunoSEQ multiplex PCR, yet TCRdb's version contains in-frame clones alone and is incomplete. In the table there are about 140,000 clones, 80% of which are singletons. The specimen was PBMCs. The receptors come from a man aged 30-40 years in good health and CMV-seronegative. The CDR3 runs from the conserved cysteine through the conserved F or W. The order of the fields is CDR3 length, J gene, clone size, D gene, V gene, CDR3 DNA, CDR3 protein. D genes are given only for firm matches. A row's size may be missing; if present it is once, few, many or a size class.

14	TRBJ1-2	-	-	TRBV5-4	TGTGCCAGCACCTTTAACAGGGTCCACTATGGCTACACCTTC	CASTFNRVHYGYTF
15	TRBJ2-7	-	TRBD1	TRBV19	TGTGCCAGTAGCTCCGGGACAGCGAGCTCCTACGAGCAGTACTTC	CASSSGTASSYEQYF
11	TRBJ2-7	-	-	TRBV6-5	TGTGCCAGCTCCACAGGGACCGAGCAGTACTTC	CASSTGTEQYF
15	TRBJ1-1	-	-	TRBV28	TGTGCCAGCAGTTCCCAGGTTCGACCGAGCACTGAAGCTTTCTTT	CASSSQVRPSTEAFF
15	TRBJ2-4	-	TRBD1	TRBV4-2	TGTGCCAGCACCCAGGGCCGGGACAGGGTAAACATTCAGTACTTC	CASTQGRDRVNIQYF
16	TRBJ1-1	-	-	TRBV28	TGTGCCACCCGACTCCCCCAAACAAGCATGAACACTGAAGCTTTCTTT	CATRLPQTSMNTEAFF
13	TRBJ1-2	-	TRBD1	TRBV5-1	TGCGCCAGCAGCTTAGGACAGGAAAATGGCTACACCTTC	CASSLGQENGYTF
15	TRBJ1-5	-	TRBD1	TRBV19	TGTGCCAGTAGTTTGACAGGGGGCGGGTTTCAGCCCCAGCATTTT	CASSLTGGGFQPQHF
15	TRBJ2-5	-	-	TRBV4-1	TGCGCCAGCAGCCAAGAGCGCCACGCCGCAGAGACCCAGTACTTC	CASSQERHAAETQYF
16	TRBJ2-5	-	-	TRBV7-8	TGTGCCAGCAGCTTAGCAAGGGAGAGAGCCCCAAAGACCCAGTACTTC	CASSLARERAPKTQYF
13	TRBJ2-7	-	-	TRBV18	TGTGCCAGCTCACCCCCCCAGACCTACGAGCAGTACTTC	CASSPPQTYEQYF
15	TRBJ1-1	-	TRBD1	TRBV10-2	TGCGCCAGCAGAAATTCCGGGACAGGGGGAACTGAAGCTTTCTTT	CASRNSGTGGTEAFF
18	TRBJ1-5	-	-	TRBV29-1	TGCAGCGTTGAAGGGAATGGACGGGGGGATTATAGCAATCAGCCCCAGCATTTT	CSVEGNGRGDYSNQPQHF
16	TRBJ2-7	-	-	TRBV19	TGTGCCAGTAGTATAGATAGTTGGGCAGACTCCTACGAGCAGTACTTC	CASSIDSWADSYEQYF
11	TRBJ2-7	-	-	TRBV5-1	TGCGCCAGCAGCCGAGGCTACGAGCAGTACTTC	CASSRGYEQYF
14	TRBJ1-1	-	TRBD1	TRBV6-5	TGTGCCAGCCGTAACAGGGGGGTGAACACTGAAGCTTTCTTT	CASRNRGVNTEAFF
14	TRBJ1-2	-	TRBD1	TRBV18	TGTGCCAGCTCGATTAATGGACAGGGTAATGACTACACCTTC	CASSINGQGNDYTF
13	TRBJ1-1	-	-	TRBV7-2	TGTGCCAGCAGCTTTGTAGGGGTCTTGGTAGCTTTCTTT	CASSFVGVLVAFF
15	TRBJ2-7	once	TRBD1	TRBV7-2	TGTGCCAGCAGCTTAGGGACAGGGCTTTACTACGAGCAGTACTTC	CASSLGTGLYYEQYF
14	TRBJ1-2	-	-	TRBV13	TGTGCCAGTACCCAGGGCAGGCAAACTTATGGCTACACCTTC	CASTQGRQTYGYTF
15	TRBJ1-6	-	TRBD1	TRBV5-1	TGCGCCAGCAGCCCCGGGACAGGGGATAATTCACCCCTCCACTTT	CASSPGTGDNSPLHF
13	TRBJ2-7	-	-	TRBV13	TGTGCCAGCAGCCCATTGACCCGGGGCGAGCAGTACTTC	CASSPLTRGEQYF
13	TRBJ2-5	-	-	TRBV29-1	TGCAGCTGGGCCCGGGACACCCAAGAGACCCAGTACTTC	CSWARDTQETQYF
12	TRBJ1-5	-	-	TRBV28	TGTGCCAGCAGCCTTAATAATCAGCCCCAGCATTTT	CASSLNNQPQHF
13	TRBJ2-3	-	TRBD2	TRBV2	TGTGCCAGCAGTGGGGGACTAGCTAATACGCAGTATTTT	CASSGGLANTQYF
13	TRBJ1-5	few	-	TRBV2	TGTGCCAGCAGTATCGGGGGCAATCAGCCCCAGCATTTT	CASSIGGNQPQHF
11	TRBJ1-3	-	-	TRBV20-1	TGCAGTGCCGTTAAGGGGAACACCATATATTTT	CSAVKGNTIYF
13	TRBJ2-7	-	TRBD2	TRBV4-1	TGCGCCAGCAGCCAAGATTTAGCGGGAGAGCAGTACTTC	CASSQDLAGEQYF
13	TRBJ1-5	-	-	TRBV5-4	TGTGCCAGCAGCCCAGGGGCGGGTCAGCCCCAGCATTTT	CASSPGAGQPQHF
15	TRBJ1-2	once	TRBD1	TRBV7-9	TGTGCCAGCAGCTTACAGGAGGGGGCACGCGGTGGCTACACCTTC	CASSLQEGARGGYTF
16	TRBJ1-1	-	TRBD1	TRBV4-1	TGCGCCAGCAGCCACCGGGACAGGGACATGAACACTGAAGCTTTCTTT	CASSHRDRDMNTEAFF
14	TRBJ1-4	-	TRBD1	TRBV29-1	TGCAGCGTTGAGCCCCCGACAGGGGAGGAAAAACTGTTTTTT	CSVEPPTGEEKLFF
17	TRBJ1-2	-	-	TRBV5-4	TGTGCCAGCAGCTTGGGTGGGGGGACGGTCTCTAGCTATGGCTACACCTTC	CASSLGGGTVSSYGYTF
12	TRBJ1-1	-	-	TRBV7-9	TGTGCCAGCAGCTTAGTTATCCCGCAGGCTGATTTT	CASSLVIPQADF
15	TRBJ2-7	few	TRBD2	TRBV10-3	TGTGCCATCAGTGAACCCGGGGTAGCGGGCTACGAGCAGTACTTC	CAISEPGVAGYEQYF
12	TRBJ2-7	-	-	TRBV7-9	TGTTCCAGCAGCCCCCGACAGTTCGAGCAGTACTTC	CSSSPRQFEQYF
15	TRBJ2-7	once	TRBD1	TRBV5-1	TGCGCCAGCAGCGCGGCCGGGACAGGATCCTACGAGCAGTACTTC	CASSAAGTGSYEQYF
15	TRBJ1-3	-	TRBD1	TRBV7-9	TGTGCCAGCAGCCCCGGGACAGGGTTCGGAAACACCATATATTTT	CASSPGTGFGNTIYF
14	TRBJ2-5	-	-	TRBV5-1	TGCGCCAGCAGCTTGCAGGGGCTTCAAGAGACCCAGTACTTC	CASSLQGLQETQYF
12	TRBJ2-7	few	-	TRBV2	TGTGCCAGCAGGAGGTTCTCCTACGAGCAGTACTTC	CASRRFSYEQYF
15	TRBJ1-4	-	-	TRBV30	TGTGCCTGGAACCTAAAAGGGGTAACTAATGAAAAACTGTTTTTT	CAWNLKGVTNEKLFF
19	TRBJ2-5	-	TRBD2	TRBV4-1	TGCGCCAGCAGCCAAGTAACTAGCGGGGGGTCAATGTACCAAGAGACCCAGTACTTC	CASSQVTSGGSMYQETQYF
16	TRBJ2-5	-	TRBD1	TRBV4-1	TGCGCCAGCAGCCAAGGGAACAGGGGTCCTCAAGAGACCCAGTACTTC	CASSQGNRGPQETQYF
15	TRBJ2-7	-	TRBD2	TRBV10-3	TGTGCCATCTCTCCTAGCGGGCAGCCCCCCTACGAGCAGTACTTC	CAISPSGQPPYEQYF
13	TRBJ1-1	-	TRBD1	TRBV9	TGTGCCAGCAGCGCGACAGGGAAACCTGAAGCTTTCTTT	CASSATGKPEAFF
17	TRBJ2-6	-	-	TRBV4-1	TGCGCCAGCAGCCAAGATTCCAGGGCAGCTGGGGCCAACGTCCTGACTTTC	CASSQDSRAAGANVLTF
15	TRBJ1-5	-	-	TRBV25-1	TGTGCCAGCAGTGACGGGCAGGGGTATGGTCAGCCCCAGCATTTT	CASSDGQGYGQPQHF
13	TRBJ2-1	-	-	TRBV19	TGTGCCAGTAGTATGGAGACTCTTGGTGAGCAGTTCTTC	CASSMETLGEQFF
16	TRBJ1-4	few	TRBD1	TRBV5-1	TGCGCCAGCAGCGATACCCCGGGACAGGGGAATGAAAAACTGTTTTTT	CASSDTPGQGNEKLFF
15	TRBJ1-5	once	-	TRBV4-1	TGCGCCAGCAGCCAAGGGAGGTGGAACACCGGGTCCCAGCATTTT	CASSQGRWNTGSQHF
15	TRBJ2-3	-	TRBD2	TRBV6-4	TGTGCCAGCAGGAAAACTAGCGGGGGTACAGATACGCAGTATTTT	CASRKTSGGTDTQYF
13	TRBJ1-1	-	-	TRBV7-9	TGTGCCAGCAGCTTAGGAGGGTGGACTGAAGCTTTCTTT	CASSLGGWTEAFF
17	TRBJ2-2	-	-	TRBV5-3	TGTGCCAGAAGCTTGGTCTGGGCAGACACCCTGACCGGGGAGCTGTTTTTT	CARSLVWADTLTGELFF
11	TRBJ2-7	-	-	TRBV5-6	TGTGCCAGCAGCTTGTACTACGAGCAGTACTTC	CASSLYYEQYF
13	TRBJ2-5	-	-	TRBV11-2	TGTGCCAGCAGTAACACAGGGAGAGAGACCCAGTACTTC	CASSNTGRETQYF
15	TRBJ1-5	-	TRBD1	TRBV10-2	TGCGCCAGCAGGGACGGACAGGGGAGCAATCAGCCCCAGCATTTT	CASRDGQGSNQPQHF